These T cell receptor beta chains were read from a single sample in a study of T-cell memory formation after mild COVID-19. TCRdb itself ran the 5' RACE reads through MiXCR, one entry per CDR3 protein. The table records 30,000 to 40,000 distinct CDR3 sequences, 9.5% to 12% of them present only once. The specimen sequenced was PBMCs or a T cell subset sorted from them (not recorded which). Receptors originate from a man aged 18 to 29 who had mild COVID-19 (a few samples of this study predate the infection). Cell type and time point are not known. Both conserved end residues are part of each CDR3. Fields, in order: CDR3 protein, J gene, V gene.

CASSVGPRRGGKDTQYF TRBJ2-3 TRBV9
CASSQGLGDYVPYF TRBJ2-7 TRBV4-3
CASSQDTRDRQYF TRBJ2-7 TRBV4-2
CASTTIHVGGVTEAFF TRBJ1-1 TRBV19
CSAARDEQFF TRBJ2-1 TRBV20-1
CASSLAGQGGAFF TRBJ1-1 TRBV7-9
CASSPGTGGNEQFF TRBJ2-1 TRBV6-7
CATSREGARQPQHF TRBJ1-5 TRBV15
CASRLITAVYGYTF TRBJ1-2 TRBV6-1
CASRGTTGVIAFF TRBJ1-1 TRBV12-3/TRBV12-4
CSALEYDISGNTIYF TRBJ1-3 TRBV20-1
CASDYYEQYF TRBJ2-7 TRBV2
CASSLRGSSGELFF TRBJ2-2 TRBV7-9
CASSSRDRGMDTQYF TRBJ2-3 TRBV5-6
CASSQEGVSGANVLTF TRBJ2-6 TRBV4-3
CASSPDSLGETQYF TRBJ2-5 TRBV3-1
CASSYSTGENYGYTF TRBJ1-2 TRBV7-2
CASSLGDSGGGNEQFF TRBJ2-1 TRBV11-3
CASSTGQGSNQPQHF TRBJ1-5 TRBV18
CAWRTQGGYGYTF TRBJ1-2 TRBV30
CATSSGGAPYNEQFF TRBJ2-1 TRBV15
CASSATGYYTF TRBJ1-2 TRBV5-4
CASRKQTDTQYF TRBJ2-3 TRBV7-2
CSAQGLAAEAQYF TRBJ2-3 TRBV20-1
CASKIGQGDIETQYF TRBJ2-5 TRBV6-1
CASSPWGVTNIQYF TRBJ2-4 TRBV5-6
CASSPDLGNTGELFF TRBJ2-2 TRBV18
CASSPERGGSYEQYF TRBJ2-7 TRBV4-2
CASSPLTSSDTQYF TRBJ2-3 TRBV7-3
CASSLGGGIFTDTQYF TRBJ2-3 TRBV5-4
CASSYSTANEQFF TRBJ2-1 TRBV6-2/TRBV6-3
CASRVRGGQPQHF TRBJ1-5 TRBV6-1
CASSETPGQGSGELFF TRBJ2-2 TRBV6-4
CSANRAGTGRSPLHF TRBJ1-6 TRBV20-1
CASSYQVQRGTEQYF TRBJ2-7 TRBV3-1
CASSLTLGSSEAFF TRBJ1-1 TRBV4-3
CASSRTSSNTGELFF TRBJ2-2 TRBV11-2
CASSQVWAVSDTQYF TRBJ2-3 TRBV4-3
CSGKQDLNGYGYTF TRBJ1-2 TRBV20-1
CASSQEVAVTGELFF TRBJ2-2 TRBV4-1
CSTQRGAEETQYF TRBJ2-5 TRBV29-1
CASSLIQWGANYGYTF TRBJ1-2 TRBV11-2
CASSDSFVDRAYGYTF TRBJ1-2 TRBV6-4
CASSQELAKNIQYF TRBJ2-4 TRBV14
CASSYSQGGQAYTF TRBJ1-2 TRBV6-5
CASSQGLNTGELFF TRBJ2-2 TRBV18
CSAKSGTVFYEQYF TRBJ2-7 TRBV20-1
CASSPIQGADTGELFF TRBJ2-2 TRBV11-2
CASSRWGGLGHQPQHF TRBJ1-5 TRBV5-6
CASSLRSYEQYF TRBJ2-7 TRBV12-3/TRBV12-4
CASSLGTNTDTQYF TRBJ2-3 TRBV5-1
CASSRISTDTQYF TRBJ2-3 TRBV6-5
CASSVGGDRGRETQYF TRBJ2-5 TRBV9
CSARNGGGDTQYF TRBJ2-3 TRBV20-1
CASSVELWDEQFF TRBJ2-1 TRBV9